These 32 T cell receptor beta chains were sequenced from one sample in a study of shared clonotypes between healthy human individuals. Assay used: immunoSEQ multiplex PCR; TCRdb lists only in-frame clones, some missing. The data contain about 2.4 million clones, about 92% of them seen just once; the ten biggest clones take up 0.14%. The material sequenced was naive CD4+ T cells sorted from blood. Subset described: CD45RA+ positively selected. Receptors were obtained from a man between 18 and 35 years old in good health.

The chain has TRBV5-1 and TRBJ2-7; 8 nucleotides match TRBD1. V was clipped by 4 bases and J by 7 bases; unmatched bases: 16. The CDR3 has 16 amino acids. In germline, CDR1 is SGHRS, CDR2 YFSETQ. The CDR3 DNA follows: TGCGCCAGCAGCCATAACAGGGGGGACCTTCTTGGGGAGCAGTACTTC. It yields the protein CASSHNRGDLLGEQYF.

The chain is built from TRBV5-1 and TRBJ1-3; 7 positions match TRBD1. The CDR3 has 14 amino acids. Trimming at V came to 7 bases and at J to 4 bases, leaving 8 bases not matched to a gene. Germline V CDR1 and CDR2: SGHRS, YFSETQ. CDR3 protein: CASFKTGQGNTIYF. CDR3 coding DNA: TGCGCCAGCTTCAAGACAGGGCAAGGAAACACCATATATTTT. The full variable domain, rest sourced from reference TRBV5-1 and TRBJ1-3, is KAGVTQTPRYLIKTRGQQVTLSCSPISGHRSVSWYQQTPGQGLQFLFEYFSETQRNKGNFPGRFSGRQFSNSRSEMNVSTLELGDSALYLCASFKTGQGNTIYFGEGSWLTVV.

The gene calls are TRBV10-3 and TRBJ2-5; D is unresolved. There are 15 residues in the CDR3. V gave up 3 bases and J gave up 2 bases, with 13 bases separating them. Germline-derived CDR1 and CDR2 are ENHRY and SYGVKD. The chain's CDR3 is CAISDPWAAQETQYF. CDR3 bases: TGTGCCATCAGTGATCCATGGGCAGCTCAAGAGACCCAGTACTTC.

The genes are TRBV6-5 and TRBJ1-6; possible D gene TRBD1, 5 bases. Trimming removed 6 bases at V and 3 bases at J, with 12 bases between. This CDR3 comprises 15 residues. Germline V gene sequence: CDR1 MNHEY, CDR2 SVGAGI. CDR3 sequence reads: CASRGDRSYNSPLHF. The CDR3 region has the DNA TGTGCCAGCAGAGGCGACAGAAGCTATAATTCACCCCTCCACTTT.

CDR3 in DNA: TGTGCCAGCAGCTTGGACAGACGGGGAGCACTTGAAGCTTTCTTT. Translation: CASSLDRRGALEAFF. The genes are TRBV5-6 and TRBJ1-1; no definite D call. The CDR3 has 15 residues. The V end lost 0 bases, the J end lost 7 bases, and 16 bases lay between the germline ends. The germline CDR1 and CDR2 sequences are SGHDT and YYEEEE.

This chain joins TRBV2 and TRBJ1-1; TRBD1 is a possible D gene (5 bases). V was shortened by 5 bases and J by 3 bases, with 13 bases between the two germline ends. The CDR3 has 14 residues. The germline gives CDR1 SNHLY, CDR2 FYNNEI. The CDR3 region has the DNA TGTGCCAGCAGTCAGGGAGAGTGGGACACTGAAGCTTTCTTT. Translation: CASSQGEWDTEAFF. The variable domain in full, completed from reference TRBV2 and TRBJ1-1, reads EPEVTQTPSHQVTQMGQEVILRCVPISNHLYFYWYRQILGQKVEFLVSFYNNEISEKSEIFDDQFSVERPDGSNFTLKIRSTKLEDSAMYFCASSQGEWDTEAFFGQGTRLTVV.

Comment on this clone: The sample carries other DNA sequences with the same CDR3. This chain uses TRBV19 with TRBJ1-5; 9 bases map to TRBD1. The CDR3 length is 14 residues. The germline V gene has CDR1 LNHDA and CDR2 SQIVND (reference sequence). Trimming at V came to 2 bases and at J to 5 bases, leaving 1 base not matched to a gene. The CDR3 coding sequence is TGTGCCAGTAGTATAAGGACAGGGGATCAGCCCCAGCATTTT. Its translation is CASSIRTGDQPQHF.

The chain combines TRBV29-1 with TRBJ2-5; TRBD2 aligns across 7 bases. Germline V lookup: CDR1 SQVTM, CDR2 ANQGSEA. The CDR3 length is 14 residues. Trimming took 2 bases from V and 6 from J; bases not matched to a gene: 9. The CDR3 DNA reads as TGCAGCGTTGAATCGGGCGGGGGAGGACAGACCCAGTACTTC. It translates to CSVESGGGGQTQYF.

The genes are TRBV6-5 and TRBJ1-6; 9 bases map to TRBD1. The J segment lost 9 bases and the V segment lost 5 bases, leaving 5 bases of the junction unmatched. The CDR3 covers 14 residues. Germline V gene lookup returns CDR1 MNHEY and CDR2 SVGAGI. The CDR3 is CASSIQGAISPLHF. In DNA form, the CDR3 reads TGTGCCAGCAGTATACAGGGGGCTATTTCACCCCTCCACTTT.

The rearrangement links TRBV19 to TRBJ2-3, with 7 bases aligning to TRBD2. This CDR3 has 16 amino acids. Germline CDR1 LNHDA, CDR2 SQIVND (reference sequence). The trim removed 10 bases at V and 5 bases at J, leaving 18 bases unmatched. The CDR3 here is CATHPEGRESRDTQYF. The CDR3 nucleotides read TGTGCCACCCACCCAGAGGGGCGGGAGAGTCGAGATACGCAGTATTTT. Full variable domain (outside the CDR3, taken from reference TRBV19 and TRBJ2-3): DGGITQSPKYLFRKEGQNVTLSCEQNLNHDAMYWYRQDPGQGLRLIYYSQIVNDFQKGDIAEGYSVSREKKESFPLTVTSAQKNPTAFYLCATHPEGRESRDTQYFGPGTRLTVL.

The chain combines TRBV11-3 with TRBJ2-7; 9 nucleotides agree with TRBD2. V shed 2 bases, J shed 6 bases, and the junction held 2 bases outside the gene matches. From germline, CDR1 is SGHNT and CDR2 YENEEA. This CDR3 contains 13 residues. The CDR3 loop is CASSLSSGVEQYF. The CDR3 bases are TGTGCCAGCAGCTTATCTAGCGGGGTCGAGCAGTACTTC.

Comment on this clone: Other DNA variants within this sample encode the same CDR3. The J gene is TRBJ2-7, the V gene TRBV10-3, with D possibly called TRBD1 or TRBD2 (5 bases each). Trimming stripped 2 bases from V and 2 bases from J, with 10 bases between. The germline gives CDR1 ENHRY, CDR2 SYGVKD. The CDR3 runs 14 residues. The CDR3 bases are TGTGCCATCAGTGAGGGGACGGTTGCCTACGAGCAGTACTTC. As protein: CAISEGTVAYEQYF.

The chain is built from TRBV27 and TRBJ2-3; D remains ambiguous. The CDR3 consists of 13 residues. The germline CDR1 and CDR2 sequences are MNHEY and SMNVEV (reference sequence). The ends were cut back, 3 bases at V and 2 bases at J, with 6 bases in the middle. This chain's CDR3 is CASSFLDTDTQYF. The CDR3 DNA follows: TGTGCCAGCAGTTTCCTAGACACAGATACGCAGTATTTT.

The chain links TRBV4-1 to TRBJ2-5; TRBD1 agrees at 7 bases. Germline CDR1 MGHRA, CDR2 YSYEKL. The CDR3 has 16 amino acids. V lost 6 bases and J lost 1; bases outside the gene matches: 11. CDR3 DNA: TGCGCCAGCAGGCTAAACCGGGACAGCCTCCAAGAGACCCAGTACTTC. Its protein is CASRLNRDSLQETQYF.

This chain links TRBV7-8 with TRBJ1-5, with 10 positions matching TRBD1. J lost 6 bases, V lost 0 bases, and 2 bases had no gene match. The CDR3 is 15 amino acids. Germline V CDR1 and CDR2: SGHVS, FQNEAQ. The CDR3 spells CASSLAGTGVQPQHF. The CDR3 DNA sequence: TGTGCCAGCAGCTTAGCGGGGACAGGGGTTCAGCCCCAGCATTTT.

CDR3 DNA: TGTGCCAGCAGTACACCCCCGAACACTGAAGCTTTCTTT. It codes for CASSTPPNTEAFF. This chain uses TRBV2 with TRBJ1-1; no clear D. V was shortened by 5 bases and J by 1 base, with 8 bases between the two germline ends. Germline lookup yields CDR1 SNHLY and CDR2 FYNNEI. This CDR3 has 13 residues.

This clone was observed a single time. This rearrangement joins TRBV5-1 to TRBJ2-7; 12 bases are shared with TRBD1. Germline assignment: CDR1 SGHRS and CDR2 YFSETQ. J was trimmed by 6 bases and V by 6 bases; bases with no gene match: 7. The CDR3 runs to 14 residues. In DNA, the CDR3 is TGCGCCAGCACGCCCGGGACAGGGGGCCCCGAGCAGTACTTC. Its translation: CASTPGTGGPEQYF.

This clone has only a few counts. The J gene is TRBJ2-1, the V gene TRBV14; 7 nucleotides line up with TRBD2. This CDR3 has 17 residues. V was clipped by 4 bases and J by 1 base; unmatched bases: 10. Germline loops: CDR1 SGHDN, CDR2 FVKESK. CDR3: CASSLRPGGISYNEQFF. The CDR3 coding sequence is TGTGCCAGCAGCCTCCGCCCGGGGGGTATATCCTACAATGAGCAGTTCTTC.

Concerning this clone itself: Other DNA sequences in the same sample also yield this CDR3. The chain recombines TRBV6-6 with TRBJ1-3, with no clear D. The CDR3 is 11 residues long. Germline CDR1 is MNHNY and CDR2 is SVGAGI (reference sequence). Trimming took off 3 bases at V and 3 bases at J, with 0 bases between the two ends. The CDR3 loop is CASSYGNTIYF. CDR3 coding DNA: TGTGCCAGCAGTTATGGAAACACCATATATTTT.

A single count supports this clone. This chain connects TRBV14 to TRBJ2-7; 8 bases are a match to TRBD1. The CDR3 contains 14 residues. Germline assignment: CDR1 SGHDN and CDR2 FVKESK. Germline trimming cut 5 bases from V and 6 bases from J; bases unmatched to any gene: 9. The CDR3, as DNA: TGTGCCAGCAGCTTCGGACAGGGCGGCTCCGAGCAGTACTTC. As protein: CASSFGQGGSEQYF.

The genes are TRBV30 and TRBJ2-1, with 9 bases identical to TRBD2. The germline CDR1 and CDR2 sequences are GTSNPN and SVGIG (reference sequence). This CDR3 comprises 15 residues. Trimming cost V 5 bases and J 2 bases; bases outside gene matches: 7. The CDR3 is CAWFQRGVTYNEQFF. Here the CDR3 DNA reads TGTGCCTGGTTCCAGCGGGGGGTAACCTACAATGAGCAGTTCTTC.

Turning to this clone: Other DNA sequences within the sample encode an identical CDR3. The rearrangement joins TRBV30 to TRBJ2-1; D unresolved. Trimming took off 0 bases at V and 6 bases at J, with 6 bases between the two ends. Germline V gene sequence: CDR1 GTSNPN, CDR2 SVGIG (reference sequence). The CDR3 is 12 amino acids. In nucleotides, the CDR3 is TGTGCCTGGAGTGTGAACCTCAATGAGCAGTTCTTC. It encodes CAWSVNLNEQFF.

This clone showed up just once. The chain employs TRBV5-6 and TRBJ2-1; D gene unclear. The V and J ends lost 2 bases and 8 bases respectively, with 5 bases between them. This CDR3 spans 11 amino acids. Germline CDR1 SGHDT, CDR2 YYEEEE. The CDR3 DNA sequence: TGTGCCAGCAGCTTAAGGGATGAGCAGTTCTTC. Protein: CASSLRDEQFF.

This clone was detected only once. A read error may produce the germline difference seen at one junction end. The chain is built from TRBV30 and TRBJ1-5; D is ambiguous. This CDR3 contains 15 residues. Looked up from germline, CDR1 is GTSNPN and CDR2 is SVGIG (reference sequence). This CDR3 is CAWGVRRALNQPQHF. CDR3 DNA sequence: TGTGCCTGGGGTGTACGTCGAGCCTTAAATCAGCCCCAGCATTTT.

The CDR3 DNA sequence: TGTGCTAGTGGTTTGGTACTTTTTGGCGGGCTGAACACTGAAGCTTTCTTT. Residues: CASGLVLFGGLNTEAFF. The chain couples TRBV12-5 to TRBJ1-1; D gene unclear. The germline V and J ends were trimmed by 0 bases and 0 bases, with 14 bases remaining between them. Looked up from germline, CDR1 is LGHNT and CDR2 is FRNRAP. The CDR3 is 17 amino acids.

Here the CDR3 reads CASSYLTGGKSYEQYF. The DNA for the CDR3 is TGTGCCAGCAGTTACTTAACGGGGGGGAAATCCTACGAGCAGTACTTC. The rearrangement joins TRBV6-5 to TRBJ2-7; 8 positions agree with TRBD2. The V and J ends lost 1 base and 1 base, in that order; junction bases with no gene match: 6. The CDR3 sequence is 16 residues long. Germline CDR1 MNHEY, CDR2 SVGAGI.

The chain joins TRBV10-2 to TRBJ1-1; D remains unclear. V lost 5 bases and J lost 1, with 5 bases in between. The CDR3 runs to 12 residues. CDR1 and CDR2 from the germline V gene are WSHSY and SAAADI. In DNA, the CDR3 is TGCGCCAGCAGTTGGGAGAACACTGAAGCTTTCTTT. Residues: CASSWENTEAFF.

This chain links TRBV19 with TRBJ1-3, with D uncertain. CDR1 is LNHDA, CDR2 SQIVND, per germline (reference sequence). The ends were cut back, 5 bases at V and 0 bases at J, with 8 bases in the middle. The CDR3 is 14 residues long. CDR3 coding DNA: TGTGCCAGTAGTCCGTTAGACTCTGGAAACACCATATATTTT. This encodes CASSPLDSGNTIYF.

This clone was recorded a few times. The chain recombines TRBV5-1 with TRBJ2-5; D unclear. Germline CDR1 reads SGHRS; CDR2 reads YFSETQ. The CDR3 length is 14 residues. V dropped 3 bases and J dropped 2 bases, with 11 bases sitting between them. CDR3 amino acids: CASSSERVQETQYF. The CDR3 DNA reads as TGCGCCAGCAGCTCCGAACGGGTACAAGAGACCCAGTACTTC.

The rearrangement uses TRBV19 and TRBJ1-1; no clear D gene. The CDR3 runs 15 residues. Deletions cut 4 bases from V and 0 bases from J, with 12 bases between. In germline, CDR1 is LNHDA, CDR2 SQIVND (reference sequence). In nucleotides, the CDR3 is TGTGCCAGTAGTAAAAGGGAAAGCGTGAACACTGAAGCTTTCTTT. Its translation is CASSKRESVNTEAFF.

The chain uses TRBV11-2 and TRBJ2-5, with 12 bases lining up with TRBD2. The V gene's germline CDR1 is SGHAT and CDR2 FQNNGV. The CDR3 runs to 13 residues. V shed 6 bases and J 11 bases; nucleotides not matched to a gene: 7. CDR3 nucleotide sequence: TGTGCCAGCAGGCGACTAGCGGGGGATGAGCAGTACTTC. This sequence encodes CASRRLAGDEQYF. Full variable domain (rest looked up from reference TRBV11-2 and TRBJ2-5): EAGVAQSPRYKIIEKRQSVAFWCNPISGHATLYWYQQILGQGPKLLIQFQNNGVVDDSQLPKDRFSAERLKGVDSTLKIQPAKLEDSAVYLCASRRLAGDEQYFGPGTRLLVL.

The chain carries TRBV9 and TRBJ1-2; possible D gene TRBD1, 6 bases. This CDR3 contains 17 residues. The V gene's germline CDR1 is SGDLS and CDR2 YYNGEE. With 2 bases removed from V and 1 base from J, the gap between germline ends came to 18 bases. The CDR3 DNA reads as TGTGCCAGCAGCGTGACTCCCGGGGGGCAGGGTAACTATGGCTACACCTTC. Protein product: CASSVTPGGQGNYGYTF.